The next 25 T cell receptor beta chains were all read from a single sample in a study of blood T cell repertoires in COVID-19. Repertoires were generated with immunoSEQ multiplex PCR, while TCRdb's copy carries only in-frame clones and drops some. The table shows about 260,000 clones, with approximately 89% occurring only once. The source material was PBMCs or T cells enriched from blood (not recorded which). The receptor set was obtained from a man in his forties or fifties who had been exposed to COVID-19.

This clone was observed a single time. The CDR3 loop reads CASSTDRAEAFF. CDR3 bases: TGTGCCAGCAGTACAGACAGGGCTGAAGCTTTCTTT. This chain links TRBV2 with TRBJ1-1; 7 bases match TRBD1. Germline V gives CDR1 SNHLY, CDR2 FYNNEI. The CDR3 is 12 amino acids. V lost 5 bases and J lost 6; bases outside the gene matches: 3.

The chain is built from TRBV27 and TRBJ1-5; TRBD1 might be the D (5 bases). The ends were cut back, 5 bases at V and 3 bases at J, with 8 bases in the middle. CDR1 and CDR2 from the germline V gene are MNHEY and SMNVEV (reference sequence). The CDR3 is made up of 13 amino acids. CDR3: CASSKGLNQPQHF. The CDR3 coding sequence is TGTGCCAGCAGTAAGGGGCTCAATCAGCCCCAGCATTTT.

The rearrangement links TRBV15 to TRBJ2-2, with D possibly matching TRBD1 (6 bases). V was trimmed by 0 bases and J by 7 bases, leaving 12 bases between them. Germline assignment: CDR1 LNHNV and CDR2 YYDKDF (reference sequence). This CDR3 is 15 amino acids long. The CDR3 DNA follows: TGTGCCACCAGCAGAGATCCGGCACAGGGCGGGGAGCTGTTTTTT. Translation: CATSRDPAQGGELFF.

The chain carries TRBV5-4 and TRBJ2-7; D is possibly TRBD1 (6 bases). CDR1 and CDR2 from the germline V gene are SGHNT and YYREEE (reference sequence). This CDR3 comprises 15 residues. Trimming stripped 2 bases from V and 0 bases from J, with 12 bases between. CDR3 DNA: TGTGCCAGCAGCTTACAGGGCATGAACTCCTACGAGCAGTACTTC. Its translation is CASSLQGMNSYEQYF.

The table lists this clone with a count of one. This chain joins TRBV24-1 and TRBJ1-2; 7 nucleotides match TRBD1. The CDR3 is 14 residues long. The germline CDR1 and CDR2 sequences are KGHDR and SFDVKD. Trimming at V came to 1 base and at J to 7 bases, leaving 5 bases not matched to a gene. CDR3 nucleotides: TGTGCCACCAGTGATTTAGGGACAGATGGTGGCTACACCTTC. Its translation is CATSDLGTDGGYTF.

The chain joins TRBV19 to TRBJ2-7; D remains ambiguous. Germline CDR1 reads LNHDA; CDR2 reads SQIVND (reference sequence). V shed 0 bases and J shed 1 base, with 10 bases lying between them. CDR3 length equals 15 residues. CDR3 DNA: TGTGCCAGTAGTATAGATGGGCAGCCTTCCTACGAGCAGTACTTC. Encoded protein: CASSIDGQPSYEQYF.

This clone was seen only once. V gene TRBV2 combines with J gene TRBJ1-5, with 7 nucleotides matching TRBD1. The CDR3 consists of 15 residues. V was clipped by 4 bases and J by 4 bases; unmatched bases: 7. From germline, CDR1 is SNHLY and CDR2 FYNNEI. DNA of the CDR3: TGTGCCAGCAGTGGGGGGGACAGCCTAAATCAGCCCCAGCATTTT. It specifies CASSGGDSLNQPQHF.

The genes are TRBV9 and TRBJ2-1; 13 bases line up with TRBD2. The CDR3 loop spans 15 amino acids. CDR1 SGDLS and CDR2 YYNGEE come from the germline V gene. V lost 4 bases to trimming and J lost 8 bases; unmatched junction nucleotides: 6. The CDR3 sequence is CASSFGTSGTYEQFF. Here the CDR3 DNA reads TGTGCCAGCAGCTTCGGGACTAGCGGGACATATGAGCAGTTCTTC.

J is TRBJ1-3 and V is TRBV27, with 9 nucleotides matching TRBD1. J gave up 2 bases and V 6 bases, and 5 bases lay outside the gene matches. This CDR3 contains 15 residues. The V gene's germline CDR1 is MNHEY and CDR2 SMNVEV (reference sequence). The CDR3 protein is CASSRDRDPGNTIYF. The CDR3 bases are TGTGCCAGCAGCCGGGACAGGGATCCTGGAAACACCATATATTTT.

This clone appeared once. This chain uses TRBV13 with TRBJ2-7, with D perhaps TRBD1 (6 bases). Germline V CDR1 and CDR2: PRHDT, FYEKMQ (reference sequence). V lost 0 bases and J 0 bases, leaving 12 bases between the germline ends. This CDR3 spans 16 amino acids. The CDR3 bases are TGTGCCAGCAGCTTAGGGAACAGGGTTTCCTCCTACGAGCAGTACTTC. It yields the protein CASSLGNRVSSYEQYF.

The chain couples TRBV5-4 to TRBJ2-5; 7 bases are a match to TRBD2. The V gene's germline CDR1 is SGHNT and CDR2 YYREEE (reference sequence). V lost 4 bases, J lost 5 bases, and 5 bases stayed unmatched. The length of the CDR3 is 13 residues. The CDR3, as DNA: TGTGCCAGCAGCGGCGGGAGTCGGGAGACCCAGTACTTC. Its translation: CASSGGSRETQYF.

The chain carries TRBV12-3 or TRBV12-4 and TRBJ2-5, with D tentatively TRBD2 (6 bases). The ends were cut back, 6 bases at V and 13 bases at J, with 18 bases in the middle. There are 12 residues in the CDR3. This CDR3 reads CASSPPLQRVYF. CDR3 DNA: TGTGCCAGCAGCCCCCCCTTGCAGCGGGTGTACTTC.

As DNA, the CDR3 is TGCGCCAGCAGCCAGAGGCAGGGATGGGCCGGGGAGCTGTTTTTT. The encoded protein is CASSQRQGWAGELFF. This chain links TRBV4-1 with TRBJ2-2, with D maybe TRBD1 (5 bases). The V gene lost 3 bases and the J gene lost 6 bases, with 14 bases spanning the gap. This CDR3 region has 15 residues. Germline CDR1 MGHRA, CDR2 YSYEKL.

V is TRBV12-5 and J is TRBJ1-1; 8 bases fit TRBD1. Germline CDR1 is LGHNT and CDR2 is FRNRAP. The CDR3 is 17 residues long. The junction had 6 bases not matched to a gene; V was cut back by 0 bases and J by 0 bases. CDR3 in amino acids: CASGLVPRTGMNTEAFF. The CDR3 DNA is TGTGCTAGTGGTTTGGTCCCCAGGACAGGGATGAACACTGAAGCTTTCTTT.

This clone was seen a few times. This chain connects TRBV7-9 to TRBJ2-7; tentatively, D is TRBD2 (5 bases). Per germline, CDR1 SEHNR and CDR2 FQNEAQ (reference sequence). Deletions cut 5 bases from V and 2 bases from J, with 10 bases between. The CDR3 length is 13 residues. The CDR3 DNA reads TGTGCCAGCAGCCCAGGACTGACCTACGAGCAGTACTTC. It codes for CASSPGLTYEQYF.

The V call is TRBV7-8, the J call TRBJ1-2; 8 bases agree with TRBD1. CDR3 length equals 14 residues. From germline, CDR1 is SGHVS and CDR2 FQNEAQ. The junction had 9 bases not matched to a gene; V was cut back by 5 bases and J by 7 bases. The DNA for the CDR3 is TGTGCCAGCAGCCGAGACAGGGGAAAGGTTGGCTACACCTTC. Amino acids: CASSRDRGKVGYTF.

This clone was seen more than once but under ten times. The V and J genes are TRBV28 and TRBJ1-5; TRBD1 matches 11 bases. V was pared by 3 bases and J by 6 bases, with 7 bases of the junction left unmatched. Germline CDR1 and CDR2: MDHEN and SYDVKM. The length of the CDR3 is 16 residues. CDR3 in DNA: TGTGCCAGCAGTTTTTCCGGGACAGGGGGGATTCAGCCCCAGCATTTT. This encodes CASSFSGTGGIQPQHF. The complete variable domain, with remaining parts taken from reference TRBV28 and TRBJ1-5, reads DVKVTQSSRYLVKRTGEKVFLECVQDMDHENMFWYRQDPGLGLRLIYFSYDVKMKEKGDIPEGYSVSREKKERFSLILESASTNQTSMYLCASSFSGTGGIQPQHFGDGTRLSIL.

The gene calls are TRBV12-5 and TRBJ1-1; tentatively, D is TRBD1 (5 bases). The CDR3 is 13 residues long. Germline V gene data show CDR1 as LGHNT and CDR2 as FRNRAP. Trimming stripped 7 bases from V and 11 bases from J, with 20 bases between. The DNA for the CDR3 is TGTGCTAGTGCCCCTCCCCCCGGGACTTCGGCTTTCTTT. As protein: CASAPPPGTSAFF. Drawing the rest from reference TRBV12-5 and TRBJ1-1, the complete variable domain is DARVTQTPRHKVTEMGQEVTMRCQPILGHNTVFWYRQTMMQGLELLAYFRNRAPLDDSGMPKDRFSAEMPDATLATLKIQPSEPRDSAVYFCASAPPPGTSAFFGQGTRLTVV.

The gene calls are TRBV24-1 and TRBJ2-6, with 9 bases lining up with TRBD1. This CDR3 spans 18 amino acids. Trimming at V came to 3 bases and at J to 3 bases, leaving 8 bases not matched to a gene. CDR1 and CDR2 from the germline V gene are KGHDR and SFDVKD. This CDR3 reads CATSDGDRGVYGANVLTF. CDR3 sequence (DNA): TGTGCCACCAGTGATGGCGACAGGGGGGTTTATGGGGCCAACGTCCTGACTTTC.

The chain joins TRBV7-8 to TRBJ2-3; 15 bases fit TRBD2. V lost 5 bases, J lost 4 bases, and 4 bases stayed unmatched. Germline V gives CDR1 SGHVS, CDR2 FQNEAQ. The CDR3 contains 16 residues. CDR3 in amino acids: CASSEGTSGRSDTQYF. The CDR3 DNA reads TGTGCCAGCAGCGAGGGGACTAGCGGGAGGTCAGATACGCAGTATTTT.

The rearrangement links TRBV4-1 to TRBJ2-2; no clear D. The CDR3 contains 15 residues. Germline CDR1 reads MGHRA; CDR2 reads YSYEKL. V dropped 4 bases and J dropped 5 bases, with 14 bases sitting between them. CDR3 sequence reads: CASSRGDAVTGELFF. In DNA, the CDR3 is TGCGCCAGCAGCCGAGGTGACGCCGTGACCGGGGAGCTGTTTTTT.

This chain uses TRBV5-4 with TRBJ2-5; no clear D gene. CDR1 is SGHNT, CDR2 YYREEE, per germline (reference sequence). The CDR3 covers 13 residues. Between the trimmed V and J ends, which lost 0 bases and 5 bases, there was a span of 8 bases. The CDR3: CASSLGGEETQYF. In nucleotides, the CDR3 is TGTGCCAGCAGCTTGGGAGGTGAGGAGACCCAGTACTTC.

The chain has TRBV28 and TRBJ2-5; 8 positions agree with TRBD1. The CDR3 is made up of 17 amino acids. J was trimmed by 2 bases and V by 3 bases; bases with no gene match: 11. Germline V lookup: CDR1 MDHEN, CDR2 SYDVKM. CDR3 in DNA: TGTGCCAGCAGTTTTTTCAAGGGACAGGAGCCGCAAGAGACCCAGTACTTC. Translation: CASSFFKGQEPQETQYF.

This sequence joins TRBV27 and TRBJ2-7; 7 nucleotides agree with TRBD2. J was trimmed by 0 bases and V by 8 bases; bases with no gene match: 10. This CDR3 is 15 amino acids long. Germline lookup yields CDR1 MNHEY and CDR2 SMNVEV (reference sequence). CDR3 sequence (DNA): TGTGCCAGCTCACCCAGCGGGATGAGCTCCTACGAGCAGTACTTC. It codes for CASSPSGMSSYEQYF.

As to this clone: Within the sample, other DNA sequences also encode this same CDR3. This chain joins TRBV27 and TRBJ1-6; 8 nucleotides line up with TRBD1. V shed 0 bases and J 7 bases; nucleotides not matched to a gene: 2. The CDR3 is 15 amino acids. Germline CDR1 MNHEY, CDR2 SMNVEV (reference sequence). CDR3 bases: TGTGCCAGCAGTTTATCGGACAGGGTCAATTCACCCCTCCACTTT. It specifies CASSLSDRVNSPLHF.